This note documents a single TCR beta chain sequence. Trimming shortened V by 6 bases and J by 6 bases, and 12 bases separated the two germline ends. This CDR3 has 14 amino acids. Germline V CDR1 and CDR2: MNHEY, SVGAGI. The method was immunoSEQ multiplex PCR; TCRdb's version includes in-frame clones alone and lacks a portion of them. Here the sample spans about 58,000 clones, 75% to 85% being singletons. This record comes from a study of blood T cell repertoires in COVID-19. The sample consisted of peripheral blood. The chain combines TRBV6-5 with TRBJ1-6, with TRBD1 as a possible D gene (5 bases). This clonotype was obtained from a man in his 60s with COVID-19, enrolled during active disease. CDR3 residues: CASRIGVPNSPLHF. CDR3 bases: TGTGCCAGCAGGATAGGGGTTCCTAATTCACCCCTCCACTTT.